This paragraph covers one T cell receptor beta chain sequence. Universal primer sites and UMIs were introduced during 5'RACE template-switching synthesis of TCR cDNA. TCRdb reprocessed the 5' RACE reads via MiXCR and lists one record per CDR3 protein. The sample has approximately 600,000 distinct CDR3 sequences, over 9% seen once. The sample originates from a study of T cells after yellow fever vaccination. Trimming shortened V by 3 bases and J by 0 bases, and 10 bases separated the two germline ends. Germline V gene data show CDR1 as SGHNT and CDR2 as YYREEE (reference sequence). The CDR3 is 15 amino acids.

The sample was PBMCs, taken on the day of the yellow fever booster vaccination. The clonotype comes from a young man who received the YFV17D yellow fever vaccine. The chain uses TRBV5-4 and TRBJ1-3; D unclear. The CDR3 loop reads CASSSDKNSGNTIYF. The CDR3 nucleotides read TGTGCCAGCAGCTCCGACAAGAACTCTGGAAACACCATATATTTT.